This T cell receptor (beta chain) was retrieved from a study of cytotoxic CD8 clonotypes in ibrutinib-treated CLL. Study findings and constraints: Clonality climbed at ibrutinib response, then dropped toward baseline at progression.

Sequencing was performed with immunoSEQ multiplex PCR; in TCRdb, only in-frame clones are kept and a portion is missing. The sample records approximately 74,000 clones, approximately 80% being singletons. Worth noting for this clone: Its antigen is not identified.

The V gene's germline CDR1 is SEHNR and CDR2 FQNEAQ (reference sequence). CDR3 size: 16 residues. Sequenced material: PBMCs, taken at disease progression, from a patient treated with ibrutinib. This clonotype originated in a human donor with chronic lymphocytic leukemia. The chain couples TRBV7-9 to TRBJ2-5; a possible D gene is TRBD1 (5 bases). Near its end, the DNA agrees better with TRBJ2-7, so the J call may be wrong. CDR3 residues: CASSLGTGPVSYEQYF. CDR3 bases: TGTGCCAGCAGCTTAGGTACAGGACCTGTCTCCTACGAGCAGTACTTC.